Here is one TCR beta chain with its context. The antigen it binds to is not known. No quality values exist for individual bases; no much larger clone is one base distant. Patients with autoimmune disease history or receiving systemic immunosuppression were excluded from the trial. Peripheral blood for TCR sequencing was drawn from every dose cohort at baseline, at cycle 4 day 1 and at cycle 7 day 1. The samples were taken from a phase I, first-in-human, multicenter, open-label dose-escalation trial of ivuxolimab. Adults with locally advanced or metastatic melanoma, renal cell, hepatocellular, or head and neck squamous cell carcinoma were enrolled in the trial. Before TCR sequencing, CD4+ T cells and CD8+ T cells from peripheral blood were sorted into separate populations. This entry is derived from a study of OX40 agonist ivuxolimab in advanced cancers. At the level of the whole study: The costimulatory receptor OX40 (CD134) was targeted by ivuxolimab, a fully human IgG2 agonistic monoclonal antibody. Of the roughly 52 dose-escalation patients, hepatocellular carcinoma was present in 19, melanoma in approximately 15, renal cell carcinoma in 9 and head and neck cancer in 9. Intravenous ivuxolimab was administered to patients every 2 weeks at six dose levels: 0.01, 0.1, 0.3, 1.5, 3 and 10 mg/kg. Prior anti-PD-1, anti-PD-L1 or anti-CTLA-4 therapy was permitted, and checkpoint inhibitors had been received by roughly 42% of dose-escalation patients. Partial responses occurred in three dose-escalation patients: two with cutaneous melanoma and one with hepatocellular carcinoma. Peripheral TCRbeta sequencing was intended to test whether TCR sequence diversity was altered and clonal T-cell expansion was caused by ivuxolimab. The monotherapy dose-escalation portion (N = 52 patients) of the phase I ivuxolimab trial is reported in the paper. A male proportion of roughly 80% and a mean age of roughly 55 years, ranging from roughly 23 to 80, were recorded for the dose-escalation cohort. Results the study describes overall, beyond this receptor: In the 0.1-3.0 mg/kg groups, partial responders had among the lowest normalized peripheral clonal expansion, particularly in CD8+ T cells. Antigen specificity was not determined for the clonally expanded peripheral T cells. After ivuxolimab, more expanded clones were found on average in CD8+ T cells than in CD4+ T cells. Low levels of normalized T-cell clonal expansion were also shown by some nonresponding patients. At doses of 0.1 to 3.0 mg/kg, clonal expansion of both CD4+ and CD8+ blood T cells was observed from baseline to week 6.

Inclusive of the bounding cysteine and phenylalanine, the CDR3 is 13 residues long. Only the CDR3 DNA stays, 39 bases, in frame from base 1. CDR1 and CDR2 were assigned from the germline V gene (reference sequence) as LNHDA and SQIVND. Cut back by 9 bases and 3 bases, the V and J ends lie 12 bases apart. To sequence the TCRbeta CDR3 region, genomic DNA was isolated from the sorted cells. The immunoSEQ Assay was used to sequence the TCRbeta CDR3 regions. This is the immuneACCESS table as TCRdb keeps it, with only in-frame sequences that have V and J called. A part of the clones is gone; compared with another copy, unresolved V genes explain less than half, and the rest is unexplained. The sample records tens of thousands of clones, roughly four fifths of which are singletons. The biggest ten clones account for about 0.44% of the sample.

This specimen consisted of CD4+ or CD8+ T cells sorted from blood, obtained in a trial of the OX40 agonist ivuxolimab. The V and J genes are TRBV19 and TRBJ1-5; the D gene identity is not certain. This clonotype was obtained from an adult with an advanced solid tumor such as melanoma, head and neck, liver or kidney cancer. The CDR3 amino acid sequence is: CASSSYPNQPQHF. In nucleotides, the sequence is TGTGCCAGCAGTTCCTACCCCAATCAGCCCCAGCATTTT.